Below, 10 T cell receptor beta chains from the same sample are listed, as sequenced in a study of T-cell memory formation after mild COVID-19. TCRdb processed the 5' RACE reads anew with MiXCR; each CDR3 protein has one entry. The top ten hold about 21% of the sample, which has 250,000 to 350,000 distinct CDR3 sequences, more than 13% seen once. Sequenced: PBMCs or a T cell subset sorted from them (not recorded which). The receptors originated from a man aged 18 to 29 who had mild COVID-19 (a few samples of this study predate the infection). Cell type and time point are not known.

V gene TRBV7-2 combines with J gene TRBJ2-3; 11 bases match TRBD2. Germline trimming cut 7 bases from V and 5 bases from J; bases unmatched to any gene: 5. This CDR3 is built from 14 residues. Per germline, CDR1 SGHTA and CDR2 FQGNSA. The CDR3 region has the DNA TGTGCCAGCATACTAGCGGGGGACCGAGATACGCAGTATTTT. Amino acid sequence: CASILAGDRDTQYF.

This clonotype was seen at least ten times. The chain employs TRBV12-3 or TRBV12-4 and TRBJ1-5; D not certain. Trimming cost V 3 bases and J 1 base, with 7 bases left between them. This CDR3 is 14 amino acids long. CDR3: CASSLEGSNQPQHF. The CDR3 nucleotides read TGTGCCAGCAGTTTGGAGGGAAGCAATCAGCCCCAGCATTTT.

This clonotype was seen more than once but under ten times. The chain employs TRBV4-3 and TRBJ2-3; no reliable D call. CDR3 size: 16 residues. Per germline, CDR1 LGHNA and CDR2 YSLEER. The V end was cut by 0 bases, the J end by 1 base, with 11 bases between. CDR3 in DNA: TGCGCCAGCAGCCAAGATCCGATATCGGGCACAGATACGCAGTATTTT. Amino acid sequence: CASSQDPISGTDTQYF.

V usage is TRBV20-1 and J usage is TRBJ2-1, with 9 bases fitting TRBD1. The CDR3 is 14 amino acids. Germline V gene sequence: CDR1 DFQATT, CDR2 SNEGSKA (reference sequence). Trimming cost V 5 bases and J 2 bases; bases outside gene matches: 4. This CDR3 is CSAVDRGTYNEQFF. CDR3 bases: TGCAGTGCTGTGGACAGGGGAACCTACAATGAGCAGTTCTTC.

The gene calls are TRBV5-1 and TRBJ2-5; D not resolved. In germline, CDR1 is SGHRS, CDR2 YFSETQ. The CDR3 totals 14 residues. The V gene lost 0 bases and the J gene lost 1 base, with 7 bases spanning the gap. CDR3 residues: CASSLGRTQETQYF. CDR3 sequence (DNA): TGCGCCAGCAGCTTGGGACGGACCCAAGAGACCCAGTACTTC. Full variable domain (remainder filled in from reference TRBV5-1 and TRBJ2-5): KAGVTQTPRYLIKTRGQQVTLSCSPISGHRSVSWYQQTPGQGLQFLFEYFSETQRNKGNFPGRFSGRQFSNSRSEMNVSTLELGDSALYLCASSLGRTQETQYFGPGTRLLVL.

J is TRBJ1-5 and V is TRBV7-2, with D perhaps TRBD1 (5 bases). This CDR3 has 14 amino acids. Germline CDR1 reads SGHTA; CDR2 reads FQGNSA. With 5 bases removed from V and 7 bases from J, the gap between germline ends came to 15 bases. As DNA, the CDR3 is TGTGCCAGCAGCCGGGACGGGGGTGGACAGCCCCAGCATTTT. This codes for CASSRDGGGQPQHF.

J is TRBJ2-4 and V is TRBV16, with D possibly TRBD2 on 6 matching bases. The CDR3 contains 15 residues. Germline lookup yields CDR1 KGHSY and CDR2 FQNENV. The germline V and J ends were trimmed by 0 bases and 0 bases, with 6 bases remaining between them. In nucleotides, the CDR3 is TGTGCCAGCAGCCAATCGGGGGGAGCCAAAAACATTCAGTACTTC. This translates into CASSQSGGAKNIQYF.

This chain uses TRBV9 with TRBJ2-2, with a possible D match to TRBD1 (6 bases). CDR3 size: 15 residues. V dropped 3 bases and J dropped 5 bases, with 14 bases sitting between them. CDR1 is SGDLS and CDR2 is YYNGEE in the germline V gene. CDR3 region: CASSGPQGRTGELFF. CDR3 bases: TGTGCCAGCAGCGGGCCACAGGGAAGGACCGGGGAGCTGTTTTTT.

This clonotype was detected many times. The chain has TRBV15 and TRBJ2-4; 9 bases agree with TRBD1. CDR3 size: 19 residues. The V gene's germline CDR1 is LNHNV and CDR2 YYDKDF (reference sequence). V lost 1 base, J lost 1 base, and 11 bases stayed unmatched. The CDR3, as DNA: TGTGCCACCAGCAGAGCGGACAGGGGAAGGTTAAGGGCCAAAAACATTCAGTACTTC. It is translated as CATSRADRGRLRAKNIQYF.

This clonotype came up a few times. The chain carries TRBV20-1 and TRBJ2-3; D call uncertain. The CDR3 loop spans 14 amino acids. V lost 1 base and J 2 bases, leaving 10 bases between the germline ends. Germline values: CDR1 DFQATT, CDR2 SNEGSKA (reference sequence). The CDR3 protein is CSARGRLSTDTQYF. CDR3 coding DNA: TGCAGTGCTAGAGGGCGACTTTCCACAGATACGCAGTATTTT.